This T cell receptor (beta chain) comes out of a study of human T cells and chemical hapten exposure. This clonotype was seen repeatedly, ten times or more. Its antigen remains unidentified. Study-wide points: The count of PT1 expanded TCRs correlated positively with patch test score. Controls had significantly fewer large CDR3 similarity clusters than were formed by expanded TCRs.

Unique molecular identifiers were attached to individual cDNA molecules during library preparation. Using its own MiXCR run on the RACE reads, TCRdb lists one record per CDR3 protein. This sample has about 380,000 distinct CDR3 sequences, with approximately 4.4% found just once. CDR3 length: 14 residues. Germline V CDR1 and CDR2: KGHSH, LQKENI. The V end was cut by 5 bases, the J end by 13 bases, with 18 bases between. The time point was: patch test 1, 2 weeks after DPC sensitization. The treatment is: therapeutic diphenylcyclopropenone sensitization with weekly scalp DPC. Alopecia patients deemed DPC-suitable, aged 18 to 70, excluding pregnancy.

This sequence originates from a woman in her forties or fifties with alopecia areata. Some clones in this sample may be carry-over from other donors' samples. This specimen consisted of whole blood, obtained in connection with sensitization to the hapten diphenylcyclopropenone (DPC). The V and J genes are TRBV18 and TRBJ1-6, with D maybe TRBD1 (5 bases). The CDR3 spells CASSGTGASSPLHF. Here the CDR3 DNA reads TGTGCCAGCTCAGGGACGGGAGCCAGTAGTCCCCTCCACTTT.